Following are 26 T cell receptor beta chains from one sample sequenced in a study of T cells in Graves' hyperthyroidism and ophthalmopathy. TCR beta CDR3 regions were amplified from RNA. HTBI primers were used for first-round RT-PCR of the TCR CDR3. MiXCR was run by TCRdb on the multiplex PCR reads, yielding one entry per CDR3 protein. The sample lists approximately 330,000 distinct CDR3 sequences, 21% occurring once. Sequenced: blood. Receptors were obtained from a woman aged 45-60 years with Graves' hyperthyroidism.

The chain is built from TRBV29-1 and TRBJ1-3; D is uncertain. This CDR3 comprises 13 residues. Germline CDR1 and CDR2: SQVTM and ANQGSEA. Trimming shortened V by 5 bases and J by 0 bases, and 8 bases separated the two germline ends. The CDR3 here is CSVSVTSGNTIYF. In nucleotides, the CDR3 is TGCAGCGTTTCGGTGACCTCTGGAAACACCATATATTTT.

The rearrangement links TRBV19 to TRBJ2-1; weak D call: TRBD1 (5 bases). The CDR3 length is 14 residues. Germline CDR1 and CDR2: LNHDA and SQIVND (reference sequence). Trimming shortened V by 9 bases and J by 5 bases, and 17 bases separated the two germline ends. The CDR3 sequence: CASSPADNNNEQFF. CDR3 nucleotide sequence: TGTGCCAGCAGCCCTGCGGACAACAACAATGAGCAGTTCTTC.

The table lists this clonotype with many counts. The chain couples TRBV13 to TRBJ1-1; D unresolved. Germline lookup yields CDR1 PRHDT and CDR2 FYEKMQ (reference sequence). CDR3 size: 12 residues. V lost 3 bases, J lost 8 bases, and 10 bases lay in between. CDR3 coding DNA: TGTGCCAGCAGCTTTGCACCAGCCGAAGCTTTCTTT. Protein: CASSFAPAEAFF.

Ten or more counts support this clonotype. This sequence joins TRBV3-1 and TRBJ2-1; 8 bases line up with TRBD2. The CDR3 totals 16 residues. Germline trimming cut 2 bases from V and 3 bases from J; bases unmatched to any gene: 6. Germline CDR1 LGHDT, CDR2 YNNKEL (reference sequence). CDR3 sequence (DNA): TGTGCCAGCAGCCAACTAGCGGGCCTTTTCTACAATGAGCAGTTCTTC. It translates to CASSQLAGLFYNEQFF.

The rearrangement links TRBV2 to TRBJ2-7, with D maybe TRBD1 (7 bases). Germline V CDR1 and CDR2: SNHLY, FYNNEI. This CDR3 has 14 residues. Trimming took 1 base from V and 7 from J, leaving 14 bases between them. CDR3 residues: CASSEEGASVEQYF. In nucleotides, the CDR3 is TGTGCCAGCAGTGAAGAGGGGGCTAGCGTTGAGCAGTACTTC.

Ten or more counts support this clonotype. V usage is TRBV27 and J usage is TRBJ1-6, with D possibly matching TRBD1 (5 bases). Germline values: CDR1 MNHEY, CDR2 SMNVEV (reference sequence). V was trimmed by 3 bases and J by 0 bases, leaving 12 bases between them. There are 17 residues in the CDR3. CDR3 protein: CASSLGRRSSYNSPLHF. DNA of the CDR3: TGTGCCAGCAGTTTGGGACGACGTAGCTCCTATAATTCACCCCTCCACTTT.

This clonotype was detected once. As DNA, the CDR3 is TGTGCCTGGAACCTACTAGCGGGAGTTTCAGATACGCAGTATTTT. It translates to CAWNLLAGVSDTQYF. The chain employs TRBV30 and TRBJ2-3; the match to TRBD2 covers 11 bases. Germline V gene sequence: CDR1 GTSNPN, CDR2 SVGIG (reference sequence). V was clipped by 4 bases and J by 4 bases; unmatched bases: 7. The CDR3 is 15 residues long.

Ten or more counts support this clonotype. The rearrangement links TRBV6-1 to TRBJ1-2, with D maybe TRBD1 (6 bases). Trimming left V 3 bases short and J 3 bases short, with 11 bases between. The germline CDR1 and CDR2 sequences are MNHNS and SASEGT. This CDR3 spans 14 amino acids. CDR3: CASSEPQGYYGYTF. As DNA, the CDR3 is TGTGCCAGCAGTGAGCCCCAGGGGTACTATGGCTACACCTTC.

V is TRBV19 and J is TRBJ2-6; D may match TRBD1 or TRBD2 (5 bases each). V was clipped by 5 bases and J by 3 bases, with 5 bases between them. Germline values: CDR1 LNHDA, CDR2 SQIVND (reference sequence). This CDR3 region has 13 residues. The CDR3 coding sequence is TGTGCCAGTAGTGGGGGTGGGGCCAACGTCCTGACTTTC. Translating it yields CASSGGGANVLTF.

A note on this clonotype: A much more abundant neighbour one base away suggests this may be a read error. The genes are TRBV12-3 or TRBV12-4 and TRBJ2-1; TRBD2 aligns across 13 bases. J was trimmed by 8 bases and V by 5 bases; bases with no gene match: 12. The CDR3 runs to 17 residues. CDR3 in amino acids: CASSGRTSGSLDDEQFF. The CDR3 region has the DNA TGTGCCAGCAGTGGAAGGACTAGCGGGAGTTTAGACGATGAGCAGTTCTTC.

This clonotype was seen repeatedly, ten times or more. This chain links TRBV30 with TRBJ2-3, with TRBD1 matching 10 bases. The CDR3 spans 12 residues. J gave up 3 bases and V 8 bases, and 2 bases lay outside the gene matches. Germline values: CDR1 GTSNPN, CDR2 SVGIG (reference sequence). In DNA form, the CDR3 reads TGTGCCCGGGGACAGGGGACAGATACGCAGTATTTT. It is translated as CARGQGTDTQYF.

A single count supports this clonotype. The chain uses TRBV5-6 and TRBJ1-5; TRBD1 might be the D (6 bases). CDR3 length: 15 residues. Trimming took 2 bases from V and 0 from J, leaving 9 bases between them. CDR1 SGHDT and CDR2 YYEEEE come from the germline V gene. CDR3 sequence (DNA): TGTGCCAGCAGCTTAAACAGGGTTAGCAATCAGCCCCAGCATTTT. Protein sequence: CASSLNRVSNQPQHF.

This clonotype was counted ten times or more. The chain couples TRBV5-1 to TRBJ1-6, with D unclear. The CDR3 spans 15 residues. The germline V gene encodes CDR1 SGHRS and CDR2 YFSETQ. Trimming cost V 4 bases and J 16 bases, with 24 bases left between them. The CDR3 region is CASSLASGSQNLLHF. CDR3 bases: TGCGCCAGCAGCCTAGCTTCAGGCTCCCAAAATCTACTCCACTTT.

This clonotype was recorded many times. The rearrangement joins TRBV11-2 to TRBJ2-5; maybe TRBD2 (5 bases). CDR3 length equals 15 residues. The germline V and J ends were trimmed by 3 bases and 5 bases, with 16 bases remaining between them. Per the germline V gene, CDR1 is SGHAT and CDR2 is FQNNGV. CDR3 protein: CASSFRALGEETQYF. As DNA, the CDR3 is TGTGCCAGCAGCTTCCGAGCCCTCGGGGAGGAGACCCAGTACTTC.

This clonotype was detected once. The chain employs TRBV28 and TRBJ1-3; 9 bases are a match to TRBD1. There are 17 residues in the CDR3. Germline V gene data show CDR1 as MDHEN and CDR2 as SYDVKM. V shed 5 bases and J 3 bases; nucleotides not matched to a gene: 11. CDR3 DNA sequence: TGTGCCAGCAGTCGTCCTGGGACAGGGTATGGTGGAAACACCATATATTTT. Its protein is CASSRPGTGYGGNTIYF. Based on the CDR3 plus reference TRBV28 and TRBJ1-3, the full variable domain is DVKVTQSSRYLVKRTGEKVFLECVQDMDHENMFWYRQDPGLGLRLIYFSYDVKMKEKGDIPEGYSVSREKKERFSLILESASTNQTSMYLCASSRPGTGYGGNTIYFGEGSWLTVV.

The table lists this clonotype with many counts. The chain links TRBV11-2 to TRBJ2-3, with a possible D match to TRBD2 (5 bases). Per the germline V gene, CDR1 is SGHAT and CDR2 is FQNNGV. This CDR3 is built from 15 residues. Trimming shortened V by 5 bases and J by 1 base, and 13 bases separated the two germline ends. Written as DNA, the CDR3 is TGTGCCAGCAGCCCCCAAGGAGGTGGCACAGATACGCAGTATTTT. Translated: CASSPQGGGTDTQYF.

This clonotype has at least ten counts. V gene TRBV20-1 combines with J gene TRBJ2-1; TRBD2 agrees at 9 bases. The CDR3 loop spans 16 amino acids. Germline V gene data show CDR1 as DFQATT and CDR2 as SNEGSKA (reference sequence). Trimming at V came to 3 bases and at J to 5 bases, leaving 11 bases not matched to a gene. In nucleotides, the CDR3 is TGCAGTGCTAGCCCTTTTAGCGGGAGACAGAACAATGAGCAGTTCTTC. Translated, it gives CSASPFSGRQNNEQFF.

This clonotype was observed many times. The V gene is TRBV18, the J gene TRBJ2-5; D gene unclear. In germline, CDR1 is KGHSH, CDR2 LQKENI. Trimming took off 6 bases at V and 2 bases at J, with 7 bases between the two ends. The CDR3 is 12 amino acids. The CDR3 spells CASSHGQETQYF. The DNA for the CDR3 is TGTGCCAGCTCGCATGGACAAGAGACCCAGTACTTC.

This clonotype was counted between two and nine times. CDR3 region: CASSATSGNYNEQFF. For the CDR3, the DNA is TGTGCCAGCAGTGCCACTAGCGGGAATTACAATGAGCAGTTCTTC. The J gene is TRBJ2-1, the V gene TRBV6-1; 10 nucleotides line up with TRBD2. The V and J ends lost 4 bases and 4 bases, in that order; junction bases with no gene match: 4. Germline V CDR1 and CDR2: MNHNS, SASEGT. This CDR3 comprises 15 residues.

A remark on this clonotype: At one of its ends the junction is not consistent with the germline gene, which may arise from a read error. This chain joins TRBV2 and TRBJ2-2; TRBD1 agrees at 10 bases. CDR3 length equals 11 residues. Germline V gives CDR1 SNHLY, CDR2 FYNNEI. CDR3 amino acids: CASSRTGGLFF. In nucleotides, the CDR3 is TGTGCCAGCAGTCGGACAGGGGGGCTGTTTTTT.

This clonotype has a handful of counts. The genes are TRBV20-1 and TRBJ2-1; 10 positions agree with TRBD1. V shed 5 bases and J 3 bases; nucleotides not matched to a gene: 4. In germline, CDR1 is DFQATT, CDR2 SNEGSKA (reference sequence). The CDR3 is made up of 14 amino acids. CDR3 nucleotide sequence: TGCAGTGCTCCGGGACAGGGGCACTACAATGAGCAGTTCTTC. It encodes CSAPGQGHYNEQFF.

This clonotype was observed a handful of times. The chain combines TRBV12-3 or TRBV12-4 with TRBJ1-1; 10 nucleotides line up with TRBD1. This CDR3 is built from 16 residues. The V segment lost 5 bases and the J segment 1 base; nucleotides outside the gene matches: 7. CDR3 loop: CASSLGQGVPNTEAFF. For the CDR3, the DNA is TGTGCCAGCAGTCTCGGACAGGGGGTACCGAACACTGAAGCTTTCTTT.

The chain is built from TRBV7-8 and TRBJ2-4; TRBD2 matches at 8 bases. The germline CDR1 and CDR2 sequences are SGHVS and FQNEAQ. This CDR3 comprises 13 residues. J lost 7 bases, V lost 3 bases, and 2 bases had no gene match. The CDR3 region has the DNA TGTGCCAGCAGCTTGCGGACTAGCAACATTCAGTACTTC. This translates into CASSLRTSNIQYF.

This clonotype was seen a few times. This chain links TRBV7-3 with TRBJ2-1; D remains ambiguous. V dropped 3 bases and J dropped 0 bases, with 9 bases sitting between them. Germline CDR1 SGHTA, CDR2 FQGTGA. This CDR3 has 15 amino acids. CDR3 bases: TGTGCCAGCAGCTTCGCCCAGAGCTCCTACAATGAGCAGTTCTTC. This encodes CASSFAQSSYNEQFF.

This clonotype has only a few counts. This chain connects TRBV7-9 to TRBJ1-3, with D uncertain. The CDR3 spans 13 residues. The germline V gene encodes CDR1 SEHNR and CDR2 FQNEAQ (reference sequence). V was clipped by 1 base and J by 4 bases, with 5 bases between them. CDR3: CASSLDAGNTIYF. In DNA form, the CDR3 reads TGTGCCAGCAGCTTAGACGCGGGAAACACCATATATTTT.

The chain carries TRBV12-3 or TRBV12-4 and TRBJ2-5; TRBD2 might be the D (7 bases). V was shortened by 6 bases and J by 7 bases, with 24 bases between the two germline ends. The CDR3 consists of 16 residues. The CDR3 spells CASSFRPRQGRVTQYF. The CDR3 region has the DNA TGTGCCAGCAGCTTCCGTCCCAGGCAGGGGAGGGTGACCCAGTACTTC.